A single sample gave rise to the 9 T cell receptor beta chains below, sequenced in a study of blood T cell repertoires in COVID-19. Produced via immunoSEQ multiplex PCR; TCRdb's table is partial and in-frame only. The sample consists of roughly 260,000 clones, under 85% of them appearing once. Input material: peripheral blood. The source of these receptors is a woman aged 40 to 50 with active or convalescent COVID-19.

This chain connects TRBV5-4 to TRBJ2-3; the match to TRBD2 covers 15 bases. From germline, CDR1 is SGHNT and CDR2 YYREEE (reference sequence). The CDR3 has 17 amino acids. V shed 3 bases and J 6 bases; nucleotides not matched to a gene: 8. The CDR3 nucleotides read TGTGCCAGCAGCTGGACTAGCGGGGGGGCAGGCGACGATACGCAGTATTTT. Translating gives CASSWTSGGAGDDTQYF. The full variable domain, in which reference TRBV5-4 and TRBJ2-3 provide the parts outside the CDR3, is ETGVTQSPTHLIKTRGQQVTLRCSSQSGHNTVSWYQQALGQGPQFIFQYYREEENGRGNFPPRFSGLQFPNYSSELNVNALELDDSALYLCASSWTSGGAGDDTQYFGPGTRLTVL.

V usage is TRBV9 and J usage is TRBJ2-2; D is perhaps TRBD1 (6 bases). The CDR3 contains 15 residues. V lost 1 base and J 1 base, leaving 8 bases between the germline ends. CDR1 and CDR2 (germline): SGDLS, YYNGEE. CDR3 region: CASSVLGGNTGELFF. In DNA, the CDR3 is TGTGCCAGCAGCGTATTAGGGGGGAACACCGGGGAGCTGTTTTTT.

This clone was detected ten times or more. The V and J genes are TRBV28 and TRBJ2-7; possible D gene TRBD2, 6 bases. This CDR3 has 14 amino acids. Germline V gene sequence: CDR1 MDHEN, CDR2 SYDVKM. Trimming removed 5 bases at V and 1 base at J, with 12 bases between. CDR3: CASSPTGGSYEQYV. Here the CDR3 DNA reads TGTGCCAGCAGTCCTACCGGGGGTTCCTACGAGCAGTACGTC.

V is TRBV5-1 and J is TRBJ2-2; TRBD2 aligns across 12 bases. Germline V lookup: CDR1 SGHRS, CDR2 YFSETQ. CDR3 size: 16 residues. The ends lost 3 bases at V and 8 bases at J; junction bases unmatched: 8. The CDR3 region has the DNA TGCGCCAGCAGCTCTAGACTAGCGGGGGAGCAAGGGGAGCTGTTTTTT. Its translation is CASSSRLAGEQGELFF.

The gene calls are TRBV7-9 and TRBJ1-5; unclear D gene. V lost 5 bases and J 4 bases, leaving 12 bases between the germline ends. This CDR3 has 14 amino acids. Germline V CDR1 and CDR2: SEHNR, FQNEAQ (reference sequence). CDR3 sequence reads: CASSAGLANQPQHF. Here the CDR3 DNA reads TGTGCCAGCAGCGCCGGATTAGCAAATCAGCCCCAGCATTTT. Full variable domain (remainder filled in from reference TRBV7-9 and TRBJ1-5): DTGVSQNPRHKITKRGQNVTFRCDPISEHNRLYWYRQTLGQGPEFLTYFQNEAQLEKSRLLSDRFSAERPKGSFSTLEIQRTEQGDSAMYLCASSAGLANQPQHFGDGTRLSIL.

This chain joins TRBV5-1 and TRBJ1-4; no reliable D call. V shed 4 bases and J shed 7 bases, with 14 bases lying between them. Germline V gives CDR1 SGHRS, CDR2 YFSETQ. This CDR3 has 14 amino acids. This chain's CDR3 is CASSPGAFVEKLFF. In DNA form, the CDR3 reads TGCGCCAGCAGCCCCGGTGCTTTTGTTGAAAAACTGTTTTTT. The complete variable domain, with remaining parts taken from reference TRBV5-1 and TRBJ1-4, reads KAGVTQTPRYLIKTRGQQVTLSCSPISGHRSVSWYQQTPGQGLQFLFEYFSETQRNKGNFPGRFSGRQFSNSRSEMNVSTLELGDSALYLCASSPGAFVEKLFFGSGTQLSVL.

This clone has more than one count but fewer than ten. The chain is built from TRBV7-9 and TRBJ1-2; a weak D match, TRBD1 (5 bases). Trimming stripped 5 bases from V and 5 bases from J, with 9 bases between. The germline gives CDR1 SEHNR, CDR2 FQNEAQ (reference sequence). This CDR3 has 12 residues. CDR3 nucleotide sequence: TGTGCCAGCAGCCCAACAGGATATGGCTACACCTTC. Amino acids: CASSPTGYGYTF.

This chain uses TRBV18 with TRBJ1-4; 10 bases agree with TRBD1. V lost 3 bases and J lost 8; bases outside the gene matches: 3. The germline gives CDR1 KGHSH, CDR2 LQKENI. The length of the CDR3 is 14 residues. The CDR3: CASSPPGQGEKLFF. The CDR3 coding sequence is TGTGCCAGCTCACCCCCGGGACAGGGGGAAAAACTGTTTTTT.

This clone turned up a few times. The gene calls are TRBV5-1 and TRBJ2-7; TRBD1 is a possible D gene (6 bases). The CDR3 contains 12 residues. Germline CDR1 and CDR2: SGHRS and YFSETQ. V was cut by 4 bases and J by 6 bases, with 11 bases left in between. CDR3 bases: TGCGCCAGCAGCAGGGACACGGTCGAGCAGTACTTC. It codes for CASSRDTVEQYF.